The TCR beta chain under discussion was sequenced for a study of cytomegalovirus exposure and HLA in healthy donors. 13 Jbeta primers and 60 Vbeta primers were used for the PCR. Here immunoSEQ multiplex PCR was the method, and the copy in TCRdb shows in-frame clones only, minus some. The repertoire holds 150,000 or so clones, with 70% to 80% as singletons. The CDR3 covers 15 residues. Germline loops: CDR1 LNHDA, CDR2 SQIVND (reference sequence). V was shortened by 4 bases and J by 6 bases, with 15 bases between the two germline ends. The genes are TRBV19 and TRBJ2-2; the D gene is possibly TRBD1 (6 bases). This TCR came from a female donor in good health and CMV-seronegative. Sequencing used PBMCs. CDR3 DNA: TGTGCCAGTAGTACTCCGCGGTACAGGGCCGGGGAGCTGTTTTTT. Residues: CASSTPRYRAGELFF.